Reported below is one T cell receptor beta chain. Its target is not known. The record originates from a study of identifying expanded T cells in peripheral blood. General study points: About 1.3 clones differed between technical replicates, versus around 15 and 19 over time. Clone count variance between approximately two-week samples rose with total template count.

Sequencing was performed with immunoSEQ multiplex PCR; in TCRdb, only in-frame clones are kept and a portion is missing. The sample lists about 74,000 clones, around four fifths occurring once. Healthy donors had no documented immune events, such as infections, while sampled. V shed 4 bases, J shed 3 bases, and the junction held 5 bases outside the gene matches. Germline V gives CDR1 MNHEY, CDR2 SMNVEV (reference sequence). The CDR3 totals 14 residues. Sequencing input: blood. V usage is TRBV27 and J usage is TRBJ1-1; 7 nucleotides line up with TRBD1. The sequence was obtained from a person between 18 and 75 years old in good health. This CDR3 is CASSSYRGDTEAFF. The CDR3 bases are TGTGCCAGCAGTTCCTACAGGGGAGACACTGAAGCTTTCTTT.